This TCR beta chain was captured in a study of cytomegalovirus exposure and HLA in healthy donors. PCR used 60 Vbeta primers and 13 Jbeta primers. Profiling relied on immunoSEQ multiplex PCR, and the TCRdb table lists in-frame clones only, not all of them. The sample consists of about 120,000 clones, roughly 70% of them appearing once. J was trimmed by 6 bases and V by 4 bases; bases with no gene match: 12. The germline CDR1 and CDR2 sequences are SGDLS and YYNGEE. CDR3 length: 16 amino acids. The source material was PBMCs. The TCR comes from a woman aged 18-29 years in good health and CMV-seronegative. The chain uses TRBV9 and TRBJ2-3; 9 bases map to TRBD2. This chain's CDR3 is CASSQSGGNKADTQYF. In DNA, the CDR3 is TGTGCCAGCAGCCAGAGCGGGGGGAACAAGGCGGATACGCAGTATTTT.